One and the same sample provided the 21 T cell receptor beta chains below, sequenced in a study of identical twins. TCRdb independently ran MiXCR on the 5' RACE reads; one entry per CDR3 protein. Among fewer than 450,000 distinct CDR3 sequences, about 10% were seen once, and the ten largest hold under 10%. Sample: naive T cells sorted from blood. These receptors originate from a woman in her fifties or sixties in good health.

This clonotype has only a few counts. The rearrangement uses TRBV11-2 and TRBJ2-5; D gene unclear. CDR1 and CDR2 (germline): SGHAT, FQNNGV. Trimming removed 2 bases from V and 1 base from J, with 8 bases in between. The CDR3 is 14 amino acids. In nucleotides, the CDR3 is TGTGCCAGCAGCTTATTCGTGGCCCAAGAGACCCAGTACTTC. This codes for CASSLFVAQETQYF.

This clonotype was picked up a small number of times. V gene TRBV25-1 combines with J gene TRBJ2-7; no clear D. CDR1 MGHDK and CDR2 SYGVNS come from the germline V gene. CDR3 length: 15 residues. The ends were cut back, 2 bases at V and 0 bases at J, with 11 bases in the middle. The CDR3 here is CASSEGWADSYEQYF. The CDR3 bases are TGTGCCAGCAGTGAAGGATGGGCGGACTCCTACGAGCAGTACTTC.

This clonotype occurred many times. This chain joins TRBV6-6 and TRBJ1-2; 8 bases are a match to TRBD1. The germline V gene encodes CDR1 MNHNY and CDR2 SVGAGI (reference sequence). Trimming at V came to 3 bases and at J to 1 base, leaving 22 bases not matched to a gene. The CDR3 sequence is 21 residues long. DNA of the CDR3: TGTGCCAGCAGTTATTTCAACTCCGGGACAGGCCGGAGGGGTGATAACTATGGCTACACCTTC. Its translation: CASSYFNSGTGRRGDNYGYTF.

The chain combines TRBV12-3 or TRBV12-4 with TRBJ2-3; 12 nucleotides match TRBD2. The ends lost 2 bases at V and 4 bases at J; junction bases unmatched: 4. The CDR3 contains 16 residues. The CDR3 sequence: CASSLSTSGRSDTQYF. The CDR3 DNA reads TGTGCCAGCAGTTTATCTACTAGCGGGAGGTCAGATACGCAGTATTTT.

At least ten counts were recorded for this clonotype. The V gene is TRBV5-5, the J gene TRBJ2-7; tentatively, D is TRBD2 (5 bases). The CDR3 is made up of 14 amino acids. The germline CDR1 and CDR2 sequences are SGHKS and YYEKEE (reference sequence). Trimming shortened V by 1 base and J by 3 bases, and 11 bases separated the two germline ends. CDR3 protein: CASSLSEGIYEQYF. In DNA, the CDR3 is TGTGCCAGCAGCTTGTCTGAGGGAATCTACGAGCAGTACTTC. Drawing the rest from reference TRBV5-5 and TRBJ2-7, the complete variable domain is DAGVTQSPTHLIKTRGQQVTLRCSPISGHKSVSWYQQVLGQGPQFIFQYYEKEERGRGNFPDRFSARQFPNYSSELNVNALLLGDSALYLCASSLSEGIYEQYFGPGTRLTVT.

This clonotype came up a few times. The chain combines TRBV4-1 with TRBJ2-5; D remains unclear. The germline CDR1 and CDR2 sequences are MGHRA and YSYEKL. Trimming stripped 1 base from V and 5 bases from J, with 11 bases between. The CDR3 sequence is 14 residues long. CDR3 bases: TGCGCCAGCAGCCAAGTTGTCCAGGCGGAGACCCAGTACTTC. Its translation: CASSQVVQAETQYF.

This clonotype was observed many times. The rearrangement joins TRBV5-1 to TRBJ2-1, with TRBD2 matching over 11 bases. Germline assignment: CDR1 SGHRS and CDR2 YFSETQ. This CDR3 comprises 14 residues. V lost 1 base and J lost 8; bases outside the gene matches: 2. CDR3 in amino acids: CASSLTSGSYEQFF. CDR3 coding DNA: TGCGCCAGCAGCTTGACTAGCGGGAGCTATGAGCAGTTCTTC.

This clonotype was picked up many times. The chain links TRBV5-1 to TRBJ2-7, with a possible D match to TRBD1 (5 bases). The CDR3 length is 12 residues. CDR1 SGHRS and CDR2 YFSETQ come from the germline V gene. Trimming took 2 bases from V and 3 from J, leaving 6 bases between them. The chain's CDR3 is CASSFDSYEQYF. Written as DNA, the CDR3 is TGCGCCAGCAGCTTTGACAGCTACGAGCAGTACTTC. Full variable domain (missing parts from reference TRBV5-1 and TRBJ2-7): KAGVTQTPRYLIKTRGQQVTLSCSPISGHRSVSWYQQTPGQGLQFLFEYFSETQRNKGNFPGRFSGRQFSNSRSEMNVSTLELGDSALYLCASSFDSYEQYFGPGTRLTVT.

The sample holds a few counts of this clonotype. The gene calls are TRBV20-1 and TRBJ2-1; tentative D call: TRBD2 (5 bases). With 5 bases removed from V and 3 bases from J, the gap between germline ends came to 11 bases. Germline CDR1 is DFQATT and CDR2 is SNEGSKA (reference sequence). This CDR3 spans 13 amino acids. The CDR3 sequence: CSADSVDYNEQFF. For the CDR3, the DNA is TGCAGTGCTGATAGCGTGGACTACAATGAGCAGTTCTTC.

Note on this clonotype: A much more abundant neighbour one base away suggests this may be a read error. Because it lacks the conserved phenylalanine or tryptophan at the end, this CDR3 is likely a read error. This rearrangement joins TRBV2 to TRBJ1-2; a possible D gene is TRBD1 (5 bases). Germline lookup yields CDR1 SNHLY and CDR2 FYNNEI. The CDR3 is 14 residues long. V gave up 3 bases and J gave up 7 bases, with 15 bases separating them. Here the CDR3 DNA reads TGTGCCAGCAGTGAGGGGGGAGGAATCAGTGGCTACACCTGC. It yields the protein CASSEGGGISGYTC.

The chain joins TRBV20-1 to TRBJ1-2; no firm D call. CDR1 and CDR2 (germline): DFQATT, SNEGSKA (reference sequence). There are 16 residues in the CDR3. Trimming removed 7 bases at V and 1 base at J, with 22 bases between. This chain's CDR3 is CSVLGPSTTHNYGYTF. CDR3 nucleotides: TGCAGTGTTCTCGGGCCCTCGACCACTCATAACTATGGCTACACCTTC.

This chain uses TRBV4-2 with TRBJ2-1; 10 bases fit TRBD2. This CDR3 has 16 residues. Germline V gene sequence: CDR1 LGHNA, CDR2 YNFKEQ. V dropped 3 bases and J dropped 5; count of bases not matched to a gene: 7. CDR3 protein: CASSQGAGTSDNEQFF. In DNA form, the CDR3 reads TGTGCCAGCAGCCAGGGGGCCGGGACTAGCGACAATGAGCAGTTCTTC.

This clonotype was observed a few times. The chain couples TRBV6-1 to TRBJ1-2; D gene unclear. Trimming left V 3 bases short and J 7 bases short, with 6 bases between. Germline CDR1 reads MNHNS; CDR2 reads SASEGT. The CDR3 runs to 11 residues. CDR3 region: CASSDLGGYTF. The DNA for the CDR3 is TGTGCCAGCAGTGATCTGGGTGGCTACACCTTC.

The gene calls are TRBV12-3 or TRBV12-4 and TRBJ2-3; 7 bases align to TRBD1. This CDR3 region has 15 residues. The V gene end was trimmed by 3 bases and the J gene end by 3 bases; junction bases not matched to a gene: 6. In DNA, the CDR3 is TGTGCCAGCAGTTTGGTAGGGGGCATAACAGATACGCAGTATTTT. As protein: CASSLVGGITDTQYF.

This clonotype showed up many times. The chain links TRBV10-3 to TRBJ2-1; 10 bases line up with TRBD2. The V segment lost 6 bases and the J segment 5 bases; nucleotides outside the gene matches: 7. The CDR3 covers 15 residues. Germline CDR1 ENHRY, CDR2 SYGVKD. Written as DNA, the CDR3 is TGTGCCATCAGGGATAAGCGGGAGGGGCACAATGAGCAGTTCTTC. Translated: CAIRDKREGHNEQFF.

There are many counts of this clonotype. The chain recombines TRBV6-5 with TRBJ1-2, with a weak D call TRBD1 (5 bases). CDR1 and CDR2 (germline): MNHEY, SVGAGI. The CDR3 sequence is 12 residues long. With 5 bases removed from V and 8 bases from J, the gap between germline ends came to 12 bases. The CDR3, as DNA: TGTGCCAGCAGTCACGGGGGGGTAGGCTACACCTTC. It yields the protein CASSHGGVGYTF.

This clonotype showed up many times. This chain connects TRBV5-1 to TRBJ1-1, with D hard to call. V was shortened by 4 bases and J by 0 bases, with 13 bases between the two germline ends. The CDR3 contains 15 residues. In germline, CDR1 is SGHRS, CDR2 YFSETQ. Here the CDR3 DNA reads TGCGCCAGCAGCCCTACGACGGTCTTGAACACTGAAGCTTTCTTT. It translates to CASSPTTVLNTEAFF.

The V gene is TRBV4-1, the J gene TRBJ1-4, with D hard to call. CDR1 is MGHRA, CDR2 YSYEKL, per germline. The CDR3 sequence is 15 residues long. V dropped 0 bases and J dropped 5 bases, with 10 bases sitting between them. The CDR3 coding sequence is TGCGCCAGCAGCCAAGAGAGCGGGTCAAATGAAAAACTGTTTTTT. Its protein product is CASSQESGSNEKLFF.

This chain connects TRBV12-3 or TRBV12-4 to TRBJ1-1, with TRBD1 as a possible D gene (6 bases). The length of the CDR3 is 13 residues. V was cut by 8 bases and J by 4 bases, with 14 bases left in between. The CDR3 loop reads CASQSGGGTEAFF. The CDR3 nucleotides are TGTGCCAGCCAATCTGGGGGCGGCACTGAAGCTTTCTTT.

The chain uses TRBV20-1 and TRBJ1-1, with D possibly matching TRBD1 (6 bases). The CDR3 consists of 11 residues. Trimming removed 6 bases at V and 10 bases at J, with 15 bases between. The germline V gene encodes CDR1 DFQATT and CDR2 SNEGSKA (reference sequence). CDR3 sequence reads: CSASDGRGAFF. The CDR3 nucleotides are TGCAGTGCCTCGGACGGCAGGGGAGCTTTCTTT.

A few counts support this clonotype. The chain combines TRBV3-1 with TRBJ2-7; tentative D call: TRBD2 (6 bases). The CDR3 extends over 15 amino acids. V shed 6 bases and J shed 7 bases, with 22 bases lying between them. Germline values: CDR1 LGHDT, CDR2 YNNKEL (reference sequence). This CDR3 reads CASSQPGLPGSEQYF. The CDR3 coding sequence is TGTGCCAGCAGTCAACCGGGACTCCCGGGGAGTGAGCAGTACTTC.